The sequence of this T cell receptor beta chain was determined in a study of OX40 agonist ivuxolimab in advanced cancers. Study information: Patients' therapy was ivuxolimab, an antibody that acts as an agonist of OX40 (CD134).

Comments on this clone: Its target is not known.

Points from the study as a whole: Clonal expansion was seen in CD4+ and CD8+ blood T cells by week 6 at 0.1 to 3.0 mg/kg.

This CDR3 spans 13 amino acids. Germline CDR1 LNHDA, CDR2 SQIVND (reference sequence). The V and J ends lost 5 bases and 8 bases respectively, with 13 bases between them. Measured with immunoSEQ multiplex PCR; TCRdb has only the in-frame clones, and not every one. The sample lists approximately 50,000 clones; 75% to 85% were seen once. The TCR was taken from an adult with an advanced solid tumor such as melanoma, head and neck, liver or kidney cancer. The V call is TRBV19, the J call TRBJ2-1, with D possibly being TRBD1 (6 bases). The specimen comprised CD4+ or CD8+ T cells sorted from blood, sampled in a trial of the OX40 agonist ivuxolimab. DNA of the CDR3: TGTGCCAGTAGTGGGGGCTTTTATGATGAGCAGTTCTTC. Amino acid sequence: CASSGGFYDEQFF. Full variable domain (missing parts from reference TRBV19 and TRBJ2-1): DGGITQSPKYLFRKEGQNVTLSCEQNLNHDAMYWYRQDPGQGLRLIYYSQIVNDFQKGDIAEGYSVSREKKESFPLTVTSAQKNPTAFYLCASSGGFYDEQFFGPGTRLTVL.